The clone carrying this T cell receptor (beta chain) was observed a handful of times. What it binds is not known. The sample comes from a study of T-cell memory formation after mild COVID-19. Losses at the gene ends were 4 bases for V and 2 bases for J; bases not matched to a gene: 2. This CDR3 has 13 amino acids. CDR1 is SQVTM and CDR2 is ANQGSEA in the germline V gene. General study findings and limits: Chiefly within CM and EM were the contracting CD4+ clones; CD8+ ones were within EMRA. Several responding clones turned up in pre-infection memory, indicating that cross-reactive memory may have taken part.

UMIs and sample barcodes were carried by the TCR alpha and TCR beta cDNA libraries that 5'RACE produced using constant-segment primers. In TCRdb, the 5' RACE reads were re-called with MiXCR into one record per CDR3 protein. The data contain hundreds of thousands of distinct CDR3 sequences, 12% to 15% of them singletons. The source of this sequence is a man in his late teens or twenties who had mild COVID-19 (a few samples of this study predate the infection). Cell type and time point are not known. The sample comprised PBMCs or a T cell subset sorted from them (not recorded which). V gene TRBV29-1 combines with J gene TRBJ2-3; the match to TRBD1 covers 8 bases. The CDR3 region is CSVGTGNTDTQYF. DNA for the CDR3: TGCAGCGTTGGGACAGGGAACACAGATACGCAGTATTTT.